This T cell receptor (beta chain) was profiled in a study of shared clonotypes between healthy human individuals (dated by TCRdb to 2018 to 2020). A note on the overall study: The cohort comprised a couple of women and a few men aged 18 to 49 years. Leukapheresis yielded between about 0.9 and 8.9 billion PBMCs per donor. Blood TCR repertoires of four to six healthy adults were deeply sequenced to estimate repertoire size and the extent of clonotype sharing between individuals. To increase sequencing depth and limit assay-specific biases, TCR repertoire library preparation and sequencing were carried out by different laboratories using diverse techniques. Per donor, three plates each were used for CD4 naive and CD4 memory, two for CD8 naive, and one for CD8 memory. Points the paper makes about the study in general: Sharing across several donors was observed for 4.5% to 6.5% of naive CD4, less than 4% of naive CD8, about 2.3% of memory CD4, and about 0.38% of memory CD8 clonotypes. Sampling was limited to blood, and TCR repertoires in tissue likely differ from TCR repertoires in blood. Based on pairwise subsampling, the degree of clonotype sharing among donors was expected to be affected by sequencing depth. The genetic and exposure-history diversity represented was limited by the small number of donors. Estimated clonotype richness was generally larger for naive than for memory subsets. Higher generation probabilities were observed for clonotypes shared by all four sorted-subset donors than for non-shared clonotypes. Rarefaction of sorted-subset datasets indicated incomplete sequencing despite the large sequencing depth.

On this clone: The antigen it recognizes is unknown. One base away there is no much larger clone; base qualities are not given.

For the CD8 naive samples, CD45RO-negative cells were positively selected for CCR7, yielding a CD45RA+CCR7+ population from which TemRA cells were excluded. Healthy HIV-negative adults with no recently reported acute infections or vaccinations were included as donors. Only Caucasian adults living in Nashville, Tennessee, USA were represented among the donors. Blood was collected by leukapheresis, and PBMCs were isolated by Ficoll-Histopaque density gradient centrifugation and then cryopreserved in liquid nitrogen vapor phase. Purity and quantity of every magnetically sorted T cell population were checked by analytical flow cytometry. From each sorted fraction, genomic DNA was isolated and quantified by UV absorbance on a Nanodrop 2000c. In the germline V gene, CDR1 corresponds to LGHNA and CDR2 to YSLEER. V and J lose 3 bases and 8 bases, and a span of 26 bases separates them. The CDR3 measures 18 amino acids from cysteine to phenylalanine. Of the read, only the CDR3 DNA is kept; its 54 bases are in frame from base 1.

Using the deep immunoSEQ assay, TCR CDR3 regions were amplified from genomic DNA by multiplex PCR. For each cell subset, the extracted genomic DNA was distributed evenly across all wells of several immunoSEQ 96-well plates, and each plate served as one replicate. For sorted subsets, each replicate PCR was loaded with 200 ng genomic DNA, equivalent to 30,000 or so T cell genomes. Purified libraries were measured with a Qubit 3.0 fluorometer, size-checked on a Bioanalyzer 2100, and measured again with the KAPA Library Quantification kit. Every immunoSEQ 96-well plate was sequenced on a dedicated single-read 150-cycle Illumina NextSeq 550 flow cell. Per the original workflow: The immunoSEQ output contained only junctional sequences without quality scores, so filtering could not match that applied to full-length reads. Sequences were annotated with PyIR, a Python wrapper for IgBLAST v1.9, using IMGT germline references to assign V/J genes and CDR3. Reads with weak V/J assignments (E-value above 1e-6), missing CDR3, stop codons, out-of-frame junctions, or ambiguous translated residues were removed. V3J clonotypes were defined as sequences sharing an identical inferred V gene, J gene, and CDR3 amino acid sequence. Percentage overlap between repertoires was computed as shared unique clonotypes divided by the size of the smaller repertoire. RTK rarefaction, the Chao1 estimator, and Recon v2.1 estimates of unobserved clonotypes were used to assess repertoire richness. For all TCRbeta clonotypes obtained by the gDNA method from a few donors, generation probabilities were computed with OLGA. TCRdb's version of the immuneACCESS table is confined to in-frame rearrangements and falls short of the full clone set. An unresolved V gene accounts for under half of the shortfall where checked; the remainder is of unknown origin. The DNA was the basis for D and trimming; V, J and clone size are from that table. This sample comprises about 2 million clones, approximately 95% of them detected only once. 1.1% of the sample comes from the top ten.

The origin of this receptor is a man between 18 and 29 years old in good health. What was sequenced was naive CD8+ T cells sorted from blood. The cell subset or site label, as the study defines it: CD45RA+CCR7+. This receptor chain uses TRBV4-3 and TRBJ2-1; a weak D assignment points to TRBD2 (6 bases agree). CDR3 sequence: CASSHYEITGGQQDEQFF. The DNA is as follows: TGCGCCAGCAGCCATTACGAGATTACCGGAGGGCAGCAGGATGAGCAGTTCTTC.